A single sample is the source of the 10 T cell receptor beta chains below, sequenced in a study of T cells in Graves' hyperthyroidism and ophthalmopathy (dated by TCRdb to the late 2010s). Library construction relied on multiplex PCR. Sequencing was performed on an Illumina HiSeq 2000. The TCR beta CDR3 regions were amplified from RNA transcripts. A first-round RT-PCR of the TCR CDR3 used the HTBI primer set with the Qiagen OneStep RT-PCR kit. TCRdb trimmed public reads at Q25 via fastp, called clones via MiXCR and kept in-frame beta chains. Identical CDR3 protein sequences are pooled into one entry, listed with their most common genes and DNA. For this sample there are approximately 600,000 distinct CDR3 sequences; about 15% appear just once. The top ten hold around 4.1% of the sample. The sample was blood. Receptors originate from a middle-aged woman with Graves' ophthalmopathy.

This clonotype was observed at least ten times. The V gene is TRBV19, the J gene TRBJ2-2; D ambiguous. Germline CDR1 LNHDA, CDR2 SQIVND (reference sequence). V gave up 1 base and J gave up 3 bases, with 3 bases separating them. The CDR3 has 13 residues. This CDR3 is CASSIGYTGELFF. CDR3 DNA: TGTGCCAGTAGTATAGGATACACCGGGGAGCTGTTTTTT.

This clonotype was recorded at least ten times. One junction end disagrees with the germline gene, perhaps due to a read error. The chain links TRBV10-3 to TRBJ1-2; D might be TRBD1 (5 bases). The germline V gene encodes CDR1 ENHRY and CDR2 SYGVKD. The CDR3 covers 15 residues. CDR3 DNA sequence: TGTGCCATCAGTTCCAGACAGTCAGCTAACTATGGTTACACCTTC. This sequence encodes CAISSRQSANYGYTF.

Regarding this clonotype: At one end the junction does not follow the germline gene, possibly because of a read error. The CDR3 spells CAWSAGDSVQPQHF. CDR3 coding DNA: TGTGCCTGGAGTGCAGGGGATTCCGTTCAGCCCCAGCACTTT. The chain is built from TRBV30 and TRBJ1-5; maybe TRBD1 (6 bases). This CDR3 has 14 amino acids. Germline V gene data show CDR1 as GTSNPN and CDR2 as SVGIG (reference sequence).

In its sample, this clonotype was seen a few times. V and J are TRBV2 and TRBJ1-5; D remains unclear. Germline V gene sequence: CDR1 SNHLY, CDR2 FYNNEI. Trimming took 7 bases from V and 4 from J, leaving 8 bases between them. The CDR3 length is 12 residues. The chain's CDR3 is CASNMANQPQHF. The DNA of the CDR3 is TGTGCCAGCAACATGGCAAATCAGCCCCAGCATTTT.

The chain couples TRBV20-1 to TRBJ2-2, with 14 nucleotides matching TRBD2. The CDR3 runs to 17 residues. V lost 3 bases and J lost 0; bases outside the gene matches: 3. Per the germline V gene, CDR1 is DFQATT and CDR2 is SNEGSKA (reference sequence). CDR3 amino acids: CSARGTSGSPNTGELFF. DNA for the CDR3: TGCAGTGCTAGGGGGACTAGCGGGAGCCCGAACACCGGGGAGCTGTTTTTT.

This clonotype was detected a few times. The V gene is TRBV5-1, the J gene TRBJ2-5, with TRBD1 identical over 9 bases. The ends lost 4 bases at V and 1 base at J; junction bases unmatched: 5. The CDR3 totals 15 residues. CDR1 is SGHRS, CDR2 YFSETQ, per germline. This CDR3 is CASSLRTGAQETQYF. CDR3 coding DNA: TGCGCCAGCAGCCTACGGACAGGGGCCCAAGAGACCCAGTACTTC. Full variable domain (rest looked up from reference TRBV5-1 and TRBJ2-5): KAGVTQTPRYLIKTRGQQVTLSCSPISGHRSVSWYQQTPGQGLQFLFEYFSETQRNKGNFPGRFSGRQFSNSRSEMNVSTLELGDSALYLCASSLRTGAQETQYFGPGTRLLVL.

In its sample, this clonotype was seen many times. The chain is built from TRBV20-1 and TRBJ1-1; no clear D gene. Germline V CDR1 and CDR2: DFQATT, SNEGSKA (reference sequence). CDR3 length equals 13 residues. Trimming removed 0 bases from V and 1 base from J, with 6 bases in between. The CDR3 region is CSARDQPNTEAFF. CDR3 DNA sequence: TGCAGTGCTAGAGATCAGCCGAACACTGAAGCTTTCTTT.

This clonotype was observed many times. The chain has TRBV3-1 and TRBJ2-7, with D perhaps matching TRBD2 (6 bases). Germline CDR1 reads LGHDT; CDR2 reads YNNKEL (reference sequence). Trimming shortened V by 4 bases and J by 0 bases, and 10 bases separated the two germline ends. This CDR3 region has 14 residues. CDR3 coding DNA: TGTGCCAGCAGCCCGCGGGGCCCCTCCTACGAGCAGTACTTC. Amino acids: CASSPRGPSYEQYF.

As regards this clonotype: At one of its ends the junction is not consistent with the germline gene, which may arise from a read error. The J gene is TRBJ2-2, the V gene TRBV6-2 or TRBV6-3; perhaps TRBD2 as D (6 bases). Germline values: CDR1 MNHEY, CDR2 SVGEGT. This CDR3 is built from 13 residues. The CDR3 DNA sequence: TGTGACAGCACCCATGGGAGGACCGGGGAGCTGTTTTTT. Its protein product is CDSTHGRTGELFF.

This clonotype was detected many times. CDR3 DNA sequence: TGTGCCAGCAGCTTAATAGGCGGAGCCACCCAAGAGACCCAGTACTTC. It yields the protein CASSLIGGATQETQYF. This chain links TRBV11-2 with TRBJ2-5; D is uncertain. V shed 2 bases and J shed 1 base, with 14 bases lying between them. The CDR3 sequence is 16 residues long. Germline CDR1 is SGHAT and CDR2 is FQNNGV.